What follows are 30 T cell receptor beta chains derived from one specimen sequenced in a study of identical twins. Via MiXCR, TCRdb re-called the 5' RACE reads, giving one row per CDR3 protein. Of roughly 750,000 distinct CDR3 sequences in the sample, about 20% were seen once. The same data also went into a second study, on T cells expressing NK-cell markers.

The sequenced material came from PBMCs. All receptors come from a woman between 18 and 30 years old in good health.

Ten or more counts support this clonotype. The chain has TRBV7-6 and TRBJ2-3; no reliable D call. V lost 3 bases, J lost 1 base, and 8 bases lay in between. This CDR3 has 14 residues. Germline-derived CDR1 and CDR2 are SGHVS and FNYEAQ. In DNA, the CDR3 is TGTGCCAGCAGCTTCGGAACAGGCACAGATACGCAGTATTTT. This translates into CASSFGTGTDTQYF.

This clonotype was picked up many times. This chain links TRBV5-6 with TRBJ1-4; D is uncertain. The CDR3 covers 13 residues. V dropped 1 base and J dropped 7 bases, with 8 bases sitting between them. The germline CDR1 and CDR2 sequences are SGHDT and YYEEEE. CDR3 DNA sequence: TGTGCCAGCAGCTTGCTTTTGAGTGAAAAACTGTTTTTT. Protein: CASSLLLSEKLFF.

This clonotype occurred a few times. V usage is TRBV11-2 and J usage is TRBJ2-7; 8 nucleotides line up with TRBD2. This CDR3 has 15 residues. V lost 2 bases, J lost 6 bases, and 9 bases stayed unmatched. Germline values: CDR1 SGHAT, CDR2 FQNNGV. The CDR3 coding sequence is TGTGCCAGCAGCTTAAGCCCAGCGGGAGTGCGCGAGCAGTACTTC. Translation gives CASSLSPAGVREQYF.

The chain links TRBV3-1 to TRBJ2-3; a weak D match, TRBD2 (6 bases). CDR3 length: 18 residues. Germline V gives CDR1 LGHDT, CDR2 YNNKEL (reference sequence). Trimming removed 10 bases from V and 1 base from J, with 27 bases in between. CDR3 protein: CAISVVPSPTRRTDTQYF. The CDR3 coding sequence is TGTGCCATCAGTGTCGTCCCCTCCCCGACTAGGCGCACAGATACGCAGTATTTT.

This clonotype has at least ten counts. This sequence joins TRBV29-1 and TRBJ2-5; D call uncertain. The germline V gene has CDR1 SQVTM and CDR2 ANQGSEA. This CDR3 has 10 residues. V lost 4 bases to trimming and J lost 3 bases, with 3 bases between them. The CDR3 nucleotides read TGCAGCGTTGCGGAAGAGACCCAGTACTTC. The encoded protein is CSVAEETQYF.

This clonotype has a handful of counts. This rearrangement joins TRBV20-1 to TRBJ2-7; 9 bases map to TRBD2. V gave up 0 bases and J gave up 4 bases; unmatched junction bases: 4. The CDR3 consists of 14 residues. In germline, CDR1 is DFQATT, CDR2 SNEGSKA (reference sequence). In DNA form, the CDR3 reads TGCAGTGCTAGAGAACCTAGCGGGAATTACGAGCAGTACTTC. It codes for CSAREPSGNYEQYF.

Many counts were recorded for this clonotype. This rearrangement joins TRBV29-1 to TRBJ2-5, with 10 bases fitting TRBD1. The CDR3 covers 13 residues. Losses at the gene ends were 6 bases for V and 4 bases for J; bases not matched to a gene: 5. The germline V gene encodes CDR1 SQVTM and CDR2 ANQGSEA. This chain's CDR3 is CSVFRDRGETQYF. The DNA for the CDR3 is TGCAGCGTCTTCCGGGACAGGGGAGAGACCCAGTACTTC.

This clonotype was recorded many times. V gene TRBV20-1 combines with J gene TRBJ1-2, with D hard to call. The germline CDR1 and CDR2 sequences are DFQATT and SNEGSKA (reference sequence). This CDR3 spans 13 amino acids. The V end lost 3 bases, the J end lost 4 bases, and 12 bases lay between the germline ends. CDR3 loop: CSASPGWSYGYTF. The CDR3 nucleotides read TGCAGTGCTAGCCCCGGATGGAGCTATGGCTACACCTTC.

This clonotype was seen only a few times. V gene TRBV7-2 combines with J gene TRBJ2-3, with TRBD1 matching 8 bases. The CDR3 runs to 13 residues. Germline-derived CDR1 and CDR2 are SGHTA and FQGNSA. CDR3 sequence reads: CGSRTGPSDTQYF. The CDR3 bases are TGTGGCTCCAGGACAGGGCCCTCAGATACGCAGTATTTT.

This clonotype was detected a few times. For the CDR3, the DNA is TGTGCCAGCAGGTCCGGGACCCTCAGGGGATCCTACGAGCAGTACTTC. Encoded protein: CASRSGTLRGSYEQYF. This sequence joins TRBV12-3 or TRBV12-4 and TRBJ2-7, with D tentatively TRBD1 (6 bases). Trimming took 6 bases from V and 1 from J, leaving 19 bases between them. This CDR3 has 16 residues.

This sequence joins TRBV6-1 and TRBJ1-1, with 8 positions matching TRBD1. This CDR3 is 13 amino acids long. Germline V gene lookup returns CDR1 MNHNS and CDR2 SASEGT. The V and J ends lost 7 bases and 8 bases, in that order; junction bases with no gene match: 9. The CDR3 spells CASNLRQGLEAFF. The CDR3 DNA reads TGTGCCAGCAATCTTCGACAGGGGCTCGAAGCTTTCTTT.

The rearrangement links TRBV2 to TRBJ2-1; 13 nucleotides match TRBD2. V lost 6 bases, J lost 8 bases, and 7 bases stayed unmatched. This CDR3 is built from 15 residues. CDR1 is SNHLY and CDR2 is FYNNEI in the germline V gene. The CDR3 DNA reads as TGTGCCAGCAGGGAGGGACTAGCGGGGATTTATGAGCAGTTCTTC. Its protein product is CASREGLAGIYEQFF.

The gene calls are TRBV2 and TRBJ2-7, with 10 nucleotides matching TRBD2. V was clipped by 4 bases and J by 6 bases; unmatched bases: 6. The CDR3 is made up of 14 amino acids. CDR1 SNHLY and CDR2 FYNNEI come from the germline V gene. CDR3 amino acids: CASSVLAGTSEQYF. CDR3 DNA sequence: TGTGCCAGCAGTGTACTAGCGGGGACTTCCGAGCAGTACTTC.

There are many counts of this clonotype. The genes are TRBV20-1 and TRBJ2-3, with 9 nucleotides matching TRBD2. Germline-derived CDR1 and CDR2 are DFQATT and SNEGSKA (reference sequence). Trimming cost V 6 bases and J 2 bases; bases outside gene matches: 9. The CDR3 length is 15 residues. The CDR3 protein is CSARRLAGNTDTQYF. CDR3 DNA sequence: TGCAGTGCCAGACGGCTAGCGGGAAACACAGATACGCAGTATTTT.

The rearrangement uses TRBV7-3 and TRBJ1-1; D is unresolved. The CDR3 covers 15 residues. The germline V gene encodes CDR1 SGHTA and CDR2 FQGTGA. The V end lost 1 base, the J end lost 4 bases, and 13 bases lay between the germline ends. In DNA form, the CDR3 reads TGTGCCAGCAGCTTAAATGGGGATAGCGGCACTGAAGCTTTCTTT. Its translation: CASSLNGDSGTEAFF.

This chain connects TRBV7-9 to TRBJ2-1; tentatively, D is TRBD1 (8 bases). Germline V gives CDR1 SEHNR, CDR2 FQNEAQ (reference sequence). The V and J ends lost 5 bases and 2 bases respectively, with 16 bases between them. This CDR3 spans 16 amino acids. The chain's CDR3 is CASSPITGGAYNEQFF. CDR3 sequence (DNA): TGTGCCAGCAGCCCTATCACAGGGGGGGCCTACAATGAGCAGTTCTTC.

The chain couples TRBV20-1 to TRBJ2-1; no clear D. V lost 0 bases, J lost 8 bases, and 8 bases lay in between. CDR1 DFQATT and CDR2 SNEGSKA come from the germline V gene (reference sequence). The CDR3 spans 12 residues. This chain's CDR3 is CSARDLLYEQFF. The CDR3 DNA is TGCAGTGCTAGAGATCTACTGTATGAGCAGTTCTTC.

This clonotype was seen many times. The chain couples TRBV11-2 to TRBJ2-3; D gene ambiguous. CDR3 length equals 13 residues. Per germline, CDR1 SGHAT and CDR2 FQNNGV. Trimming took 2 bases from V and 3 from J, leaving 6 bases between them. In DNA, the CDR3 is TGTGCCAGCAGCTTACCAGATACAGATACGCAGTATTTT. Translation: CASSLPDTDTQYF.

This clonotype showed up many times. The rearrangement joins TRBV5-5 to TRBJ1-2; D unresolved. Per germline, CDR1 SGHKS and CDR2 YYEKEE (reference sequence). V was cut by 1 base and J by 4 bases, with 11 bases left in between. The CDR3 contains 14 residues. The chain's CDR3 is CASSLQLYGYGYTF. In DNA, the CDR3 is TGTGCCAGCAGCTTGCAACTGTATGGCTATGGCTACACCTTC. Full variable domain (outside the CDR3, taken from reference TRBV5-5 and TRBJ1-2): DAGVTQSPTHLIKTRGQQVTLRCSPISGHKSVSWYQQVLGQGPQFIFQYYEKEERGRGNFPDRFSARQFPNYSSELNVNALLLGDSALYLCASSLQLYGYGYTFGSGTRLTVV.

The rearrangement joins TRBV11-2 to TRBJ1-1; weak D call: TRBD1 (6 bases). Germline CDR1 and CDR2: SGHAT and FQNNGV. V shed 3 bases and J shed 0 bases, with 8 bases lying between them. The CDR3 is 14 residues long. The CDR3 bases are TGTGCCAGCAGCTTCGGGACACTGAACACTGAAGCTTTCTTT. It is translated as CASSFGTLNTEAFF.

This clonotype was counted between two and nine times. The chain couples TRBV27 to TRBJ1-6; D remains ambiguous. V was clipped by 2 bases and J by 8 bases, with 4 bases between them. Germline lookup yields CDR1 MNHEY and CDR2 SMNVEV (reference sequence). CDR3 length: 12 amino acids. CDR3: CASSLIDSPLHF. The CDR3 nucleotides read TGTGCCAGCAGTTTAATTGATTCACCCCTCCACTTT.

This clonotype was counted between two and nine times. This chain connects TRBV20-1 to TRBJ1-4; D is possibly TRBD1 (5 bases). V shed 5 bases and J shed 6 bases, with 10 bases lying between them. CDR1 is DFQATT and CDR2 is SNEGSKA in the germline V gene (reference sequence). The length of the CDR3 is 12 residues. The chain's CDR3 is CSARGVDEKLFF. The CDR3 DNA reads TGCAGTGCTCGGGGGGTGGATGAAAAACTGTTTTTT.

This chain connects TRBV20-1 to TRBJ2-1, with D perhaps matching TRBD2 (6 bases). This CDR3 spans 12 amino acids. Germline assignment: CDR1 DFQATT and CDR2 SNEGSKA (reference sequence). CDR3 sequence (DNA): TGCAGAGCTGGCCGGGGGAGCGATGAGCAGTTCTTC. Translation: CRAGRGSDEQFF.

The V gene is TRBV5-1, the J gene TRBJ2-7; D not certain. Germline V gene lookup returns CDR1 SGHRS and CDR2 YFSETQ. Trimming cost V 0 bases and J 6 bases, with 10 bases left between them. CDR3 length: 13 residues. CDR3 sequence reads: CASSLGLLSEQYF. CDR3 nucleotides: TGCGCCAGCAGCTTGGGGCTCCTCAGCGAGCAGTACTTC.

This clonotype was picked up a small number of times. Written as DNA, the CDR3 is TGTGCCAGCAGCCCGGGGACAGCAAAGGGGCTGGCCAAAAACATTCAGTACTTC. Its protein product is CASSPGTAKGLAKNIQYF. J is TRBJ2-4 and V is TRBV11-1; 7 positions agree with TRBD1. Trimming cost V 5 bases and J 1 base; bases outside gene matches: 14. Germline V gene lookup returns CDR1 SGHAT and CDR2 FQDESV (reference sequence). The CDR3 runs to 18 residues. The full variable domain, completed using reference TRBV11-1 and TRBJ2-4, is EAEVAQSPRYKITEKSQAVAFWCDPISGHATLYWYRQILGQGPELLVQFQDESVVDDSQLPKDRFSAERLKGVDSTLKIQPAELGDSAMYLCASSPGTAKGLAKNIQYFGAGTRLSVL.

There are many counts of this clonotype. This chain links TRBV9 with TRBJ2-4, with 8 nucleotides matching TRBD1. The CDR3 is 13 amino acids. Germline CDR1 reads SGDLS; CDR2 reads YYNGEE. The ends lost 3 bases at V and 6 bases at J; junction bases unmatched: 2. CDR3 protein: CASSDGTGNIQYF. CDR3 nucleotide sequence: TGTGCCAGCAGCGATGGGACAGGAAACATTCAGTACTTC.

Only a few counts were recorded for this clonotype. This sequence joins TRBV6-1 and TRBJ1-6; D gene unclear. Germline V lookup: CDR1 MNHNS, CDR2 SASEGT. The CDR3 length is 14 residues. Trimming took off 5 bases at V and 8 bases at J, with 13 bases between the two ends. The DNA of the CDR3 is TGTGCCAGCAGTCCCTCTGGGGTGGATTCACCCCTCCACTTT. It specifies CASSPSGVDSPLHF.

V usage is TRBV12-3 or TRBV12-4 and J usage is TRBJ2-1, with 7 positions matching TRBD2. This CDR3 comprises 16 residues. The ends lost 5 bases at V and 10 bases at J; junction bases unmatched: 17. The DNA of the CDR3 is TGTGCCAGCAGTCCCCGAGGCGGGGGTACCACTGGGGAGCAGTTCTTC. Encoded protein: CASSPRGGGTTGEQFF.

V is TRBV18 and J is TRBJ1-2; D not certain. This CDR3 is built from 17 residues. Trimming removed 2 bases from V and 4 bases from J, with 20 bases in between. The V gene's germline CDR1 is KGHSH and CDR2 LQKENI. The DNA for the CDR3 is TGTGCCAGCTCACCAGTAGCGTCGGGAGTCCCCCTCTATGGCTACACCTTC. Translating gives CASSPVASGVPLYGYTF.

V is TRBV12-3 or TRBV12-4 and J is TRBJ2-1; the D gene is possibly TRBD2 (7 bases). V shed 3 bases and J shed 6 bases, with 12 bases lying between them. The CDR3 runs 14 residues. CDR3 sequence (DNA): TGTGCCAGCAGTTTTGGGGGGGGCTTCAATGAGCAGTTCTTC. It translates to CASSFGGGFNEQFF.